The clone carrying this TCR beta chain was counted a few times. The data belong to a study of blood T cell repertoires in COVID-19. The data were produced by immunoSEQ multiplex PCR, yet TCRdb's version contains in-frame clones alone and is incomplete. The sample comprises hundreds of thousands of clones, approximately 80% of which are singletons, and over 9.5% rests with the top ten. The CDR3 sequence is 14 residues long. The germline V gene encodes CDR1 SGHVS and CDR2 FQNEAQ. With 2 bases removed from V and 4 bases from J, the gap between germline ends came to 9 bases. This TCR was recovered from an elderly woman with acute or convalescent COVID-19. Sequenced: peripheral blood. The rearrangement joins TRBV7-8 to TRBJ1-5; D not certain. CDR3 amino acids: CASSLRGLNQPQHF. For the CDR3, the DNA is TGTGCCAGCAGCTTACGGGGATTAAATCAGCCCCAGCATTTT. Based on the CDR3 plus reference TRBV7-8 and TRBJ1-5, the full variable domain is GAGVSQSPRYKVAKRGQDVALRCDPISGHVSLFWYQQALGQGPEFLTYFQNEAQLDKSGLPSDRFFAERPEGSVSTLKIQRTQQEDSAVYLCASSLRGLNQPQHFGDGTRLSIL.